The clone carrying this T cell receptor (beta chain) was counted ten times or more. Patients with uncontrolled infections, other autoimmune diseases, pregnancy or lactation were excluded. Fresh 10 ml peripheral blood yielded PBMCs. This sample is part of a study of T cells in Graves' hyperthyroidism and ophthalmopathy. The CDR3 has 14 amino acids. V lost 5 bases and J lost 0, with 9 bases in between. In germline, CDR1 is SGHTA, CDR2 FQGNSA. Amplified TCR beta CDR3 regions derived from RNA transcripts. During a first-round RT-PCR of the TCR CDR3, the HTBI primer set was used. Each CDR3 protein is one row after TCRdb ran MiXCR on the multiplex PCR reads. The sample yields approximately 620,000 distinct CDR3 sequences, about a sixth seen once.

This chain uses TRBV7-2 with TRBJ2-3, with D maybe TRBD1 (5 bases). This clonotype was sampled from a woman in her thirties or forties with Graves' ophthalmopathy. The sample comprised blood. The CDR3 loop is CASSARQSTDTQYF. The CDR3 DNA reads TGTGCCAGCAGCGCCCGACAGAGCACAGATACGCAGTATTTT.